A selection of T cell receptor beta chains follows, all from one sample in a study of regulatory T cells in long-lasting Graves disease. Each CDR3 protein gets one entry after TCRdb re-called the multiplex PCR reads with MiXCR. Of hundreds of thousands of distinct CDR3 sequences in the sample, about 16% are singletons; the top ten hold approximately 18%. This sample was also put to use in a study of T cells in Graves' hyperthyroidism and ophthalmopathy.

The sequenced sample was peripheral blood mononuclear cells (PBMCs), obtained at new diagnosis, from a patient treated with antithyroid drugs. The receptors were sampled from a woman aged 25 to 39 with Graves disease. Each CDR3 is given with its conserved first and last residue. The D gene is left open where the match is weak.

j_gene: TRBJ2-2
d_gene: -
v_gene: TRBV19
CDR3aa: CASSIDVVLRTNAGELFF

j_gene: TRBJ2-7
d_gene: -
v_gene: TRBV28
CDR3aa: CASSLWQTNYEQYF

j_gene: TRBJ1-1
d_gene: TRBD1
v_gene: TRBV28
CDR3aa: CASSLDRSLTEAFF

j_gene: TRBJ1-5
d_gene: TRBD1
v_gene: TRBV28
CDR3aa: CASSADPTGVNRHF

j_gene: TRBJ1-1
d_gene: TRBD1
v_gene: TRBV5-1
CDR3aa: CASSAGQILKNTEAFF

j_gene: TRBJ2-1
d_gene: TRBD2
v_gene: TRBV19
CDR3aa: CASSIKGLAHLSSYNEQFF

j_gene: TRBJ2-7
d_gene: TRBD2
v_gene: TRBV27
CDR3aa: CASSPSGLAGYYEQYF

j_gene: TRBJ1-6
d_gene: -
v_gene: TRBV6-1
CDR3aa: CASRGGILYNSPLHF

j_gene: TRBJ2-3
d_gene: -
v_gene: TRBV20-1
CDR3aa: CSARGPQGDTQYF

j_gene: TRBJ1-6
d_gene: -
v_gene: TRBV12-3/TRBV12-4
CDR3aa: CASSRGDSPLHF

j_gene: TRBJ1-2
d_gene: -
v_gene: TRBV6-2/TRBV6-3
CDR3aa: CASSDPLYTF

j_gene: TRBJ2-3
d_gene: -
v_gene: TRBV5-1
CDR3aa: CASSHGSRTDTQYF

j_gene: TRBJ2-1
d_gene: -
v_gene: TRBV6-1
CDR3aa: CASSDWTVRDPYNEQFF

j_gene: TRBJ1-1
d_gene: -
v_gene: TRBV29-1
CDR3aa: CSVTGRMNTEAFF

j_gene: TRBJ2-5
d_gene: TRBD2
v_gene: TRBV7-9
CDR3aa: CASRSAGGNRETQYF

j_gene: TRBJ2-4
d_gene: TRBD1
v_gene: TRBV5-1
CDR3aa: CASSSGTGAKNIQYF

j_gene: TRBJ1-1
d_gene: TRBD1
v_gene: TRBV19
CDR3aa: CASSISTGASTRLNTEAFF

j_gene: TRBJ1-1
d_gene: -
v_gene: TRBV20-1
CDR3aa: CSAPGHFGVTEAFF

j_gene: TRBJ2-1
d_gene: TRBD2
v_gene: TRBV6-2/TRBV6-3
CDR3aa: CASRKTTSGDNEQFF

j_gene: TRBJ2-7
d_gene: -
v_gene: TRBV20-1
CDR3aa: CSAGKTRVSYEQYF

j_gene: TRBJ1-5
d_gene: -
v_gene: TRBV7-9
CDR3aa: CASSLNGGLGNQPQHF

j_gene: TRBJ2-7
d_gene: -
v_gene: TRBV3-1
CDR3aa: CASSPRDGDYEQYF

j_gene: TRBJ2-1
d_gene: TRBD1
v_gene: TRBV14
CDR3aa: CASSPRQGKRSYNEQFF

j_gene: TRBJ1-5
d_gene: -
v_gene: TRBV4-1
CDR3aa: CASSQEGVEQPQHF

j_gene: TRBJ2-1
d_gene: TRBD1
v_gene: TRBV12-3/TRBV12-4
CDR3aa: CASSPDRAEQFF

j_gene: TRBJ2-2
d_gene: -
v_gene: TRBV24-1
CDR3aa: CATSNHAPGPGELFF

j_gene: TRBJ2-2
d_gene: TRBD2
v_gene: TRBV10-3
CDR3aa: CAISSTSGSSTGELFF

j_gene: TRBJ2-7
d_gene: TRBD2
v_gene: TRBV7-8
CDR3aa: CASSQLAGAEYEQYF

j_gene: TRBJ2-2
d_gene: -
v_gene: TRBV2
CDR3aa: CASSQSAGELFF

j_gene: TRBJ2-7
d_gene: -
v_gene: TRBV11-2
CDR3aa: CASSLVSGPVSREQYF

j_gene: TRBJ2-6
d_gene: TRBD1
v_gene: TRBV5-5
CDR3aa: CASSRDRGLSGANVLTF

j_gene: TRBJ2-3
d_gene: TRBD2
v_gene: TRBV6-5
CDR3aa: CASSYSGLGLNTQYF

j_gene: TRBJ2-2
d_gene: TRBD2
v_gene: TRBV5-1
CDR3aa: CASSRTGGRDTGELFF

j_gene: TRBJ2-1
d_gene: TRBD2
v_gene: TRBV9
CDR3aa: CASSTRGVSGSYNEQFF

j_gene: TRBJ2-1
d_gene: -
v_gene: TRBV10-3
CDR3aa: CAISEGGRRNNEQFF

j_gene: TRBJ2-2
d_gene: TRBD1
v_gene: TRBV18
CDR3aa: CASRQGASTGELFF

j_gene: TRBJ2-1
d_gene: -
v_gene: TRBV4-1
CDR3aa: CASSQEYEGNEQFF

j_gene: TRBJ1-5
d_gene: TRBD1
v_gene: TRBV7-2
CDR3aa: CASSQGGSQPQHF

j_gene: TRBJ2-1
d_gene: -
v_gene: TRBV25-1
CDR3aa: CASRGQFYNEQFF

j_gene: TRBJ1-6
d_gene: -
v_gene: TRBV7-9
CDR3aa: CASSLYSQTDSPLHF

j_gene: TRBJ2-7
d_gene: -
v_gene: TRBV28
CDR3aa: CASRKGNEQYF

j_gene: TRBJ1-2
d_gene: -
v_gene: TRBV5-6
CDR3aa: CASSLGHRATNYGYTF

j_gene: TRBJ1-3
d_gene: -
v_gene: TRBV30
CDR3aa: CASGTPVGNTIYF

j_gene: TRBJ2-7
d_gene: TRBD2
v_gene: TRBV7-9
CDR3aa: CASSLFLAGGYEQYF

j_gene: TRBJ1-5
d_gene: TRBD1
v_gene: TRBV20-1
CDR3aa: CSARSRETGRGRAQHF

j_gene: TRBJ2-2
d_gene: -
v_gene: TRBV15
CDR3aa: CATSRDGGPNTGELFF

j_gene: TRBJ2-1
d_gene: -
v_gene: TRBV30
CDR3aa: CAWTRRALSYNEQFF

j_gene: TRBJ1-2
d_gene: -
v_gene: TRBV29-1
CDR3aa: CSVEDLPGYGYTF

j_gene: TRBJ1-2
d_gene: -
v_gene: TRBV5-1
CDR3aa: CASSFQGDGYTF

j_gene: TRBJ2-5
d_gene: -
v_gene: TRBV7-3
CDR3aa: CASSSPGQETQYF

j_gene: TRBJ1-5
d_gene: TRBD1
v_gene: TRBV6-1
CDR3aa: CASRTGNNQPQHF

j_gene: TRBJ2-3
d_gene: -
v_gene: TRBV7-3
CDR3aa: CASSLGTPTDTQYF

j_gene: TRBJ2-1
d_gene: TRBD2
v_gene: TRBV2
CDR3aa: CASKPLAGAENEQFF

j_gene: TRBJ2-7
d_gene: -
v_gene: TRBV7-9
CDR3aa: CASSPRGDSYEQYF

j_gene: TRBJ1-1
d_gene: -
v_gene: TRBV15
CDR3aa: CATSREGIEAFF

j_gene: TRBJ2-1
d_gene: -
v_gene: TRBV6-1
CDR3aa: CASSGDEAGSYNEQFF

j_gene: TRBJ2-1
d_gene: TRBD2
v_gene: TRBV3-1
CDR3aa: CASSQDSGMNEQFF